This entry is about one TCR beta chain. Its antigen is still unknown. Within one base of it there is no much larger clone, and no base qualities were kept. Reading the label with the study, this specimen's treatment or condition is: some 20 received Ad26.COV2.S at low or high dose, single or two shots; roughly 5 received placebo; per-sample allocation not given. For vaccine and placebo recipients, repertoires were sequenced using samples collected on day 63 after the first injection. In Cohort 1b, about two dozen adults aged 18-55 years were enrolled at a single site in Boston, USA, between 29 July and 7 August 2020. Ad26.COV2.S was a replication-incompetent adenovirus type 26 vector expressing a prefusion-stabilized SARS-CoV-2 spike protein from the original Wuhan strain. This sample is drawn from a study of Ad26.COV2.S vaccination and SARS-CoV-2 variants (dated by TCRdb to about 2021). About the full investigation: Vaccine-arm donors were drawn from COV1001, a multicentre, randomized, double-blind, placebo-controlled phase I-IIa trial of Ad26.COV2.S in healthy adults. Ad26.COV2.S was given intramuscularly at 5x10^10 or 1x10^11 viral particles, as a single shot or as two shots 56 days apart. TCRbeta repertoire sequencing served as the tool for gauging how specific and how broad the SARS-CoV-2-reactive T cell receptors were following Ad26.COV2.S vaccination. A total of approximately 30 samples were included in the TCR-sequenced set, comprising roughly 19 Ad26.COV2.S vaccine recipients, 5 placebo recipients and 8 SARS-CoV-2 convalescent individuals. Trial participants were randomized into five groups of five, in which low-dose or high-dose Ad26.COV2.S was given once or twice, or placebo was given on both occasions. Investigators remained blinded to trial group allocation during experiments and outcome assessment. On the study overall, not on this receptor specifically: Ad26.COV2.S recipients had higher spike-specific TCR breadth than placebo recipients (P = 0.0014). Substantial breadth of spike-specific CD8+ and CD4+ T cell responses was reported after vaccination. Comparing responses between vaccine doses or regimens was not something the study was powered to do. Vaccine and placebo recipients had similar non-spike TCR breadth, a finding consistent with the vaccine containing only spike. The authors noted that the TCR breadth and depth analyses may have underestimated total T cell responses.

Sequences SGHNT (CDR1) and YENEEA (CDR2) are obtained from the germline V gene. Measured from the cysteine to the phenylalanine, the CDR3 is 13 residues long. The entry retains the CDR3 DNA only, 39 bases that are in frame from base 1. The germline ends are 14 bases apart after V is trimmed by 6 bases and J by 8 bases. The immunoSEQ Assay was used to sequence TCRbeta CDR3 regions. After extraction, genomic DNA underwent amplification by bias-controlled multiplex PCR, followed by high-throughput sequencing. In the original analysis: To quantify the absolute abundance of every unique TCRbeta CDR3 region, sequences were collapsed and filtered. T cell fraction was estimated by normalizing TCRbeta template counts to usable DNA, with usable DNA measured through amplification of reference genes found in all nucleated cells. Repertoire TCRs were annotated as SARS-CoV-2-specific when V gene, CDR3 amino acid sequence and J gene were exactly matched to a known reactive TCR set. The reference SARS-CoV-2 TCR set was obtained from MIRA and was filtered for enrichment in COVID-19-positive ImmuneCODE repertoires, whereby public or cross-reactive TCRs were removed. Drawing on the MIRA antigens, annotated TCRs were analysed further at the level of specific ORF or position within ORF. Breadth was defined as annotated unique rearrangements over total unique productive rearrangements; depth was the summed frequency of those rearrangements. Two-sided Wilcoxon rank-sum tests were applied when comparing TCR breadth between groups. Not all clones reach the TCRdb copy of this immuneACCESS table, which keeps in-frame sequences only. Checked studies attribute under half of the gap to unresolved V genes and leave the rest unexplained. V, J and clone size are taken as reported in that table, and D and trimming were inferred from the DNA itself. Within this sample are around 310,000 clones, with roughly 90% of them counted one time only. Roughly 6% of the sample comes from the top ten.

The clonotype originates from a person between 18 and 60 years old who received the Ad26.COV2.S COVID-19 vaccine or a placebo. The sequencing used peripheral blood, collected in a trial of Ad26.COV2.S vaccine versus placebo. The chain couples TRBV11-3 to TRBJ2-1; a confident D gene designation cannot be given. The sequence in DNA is TGTGCCAGCAGGCGCACCGAAGGCGATGAGCAGTTCTTC. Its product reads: CASRRTEGDEQFF.